Described below is a single T cell receptor (beta chain) sequence and its context. The antigen remains unidentified. The data derive from a study of regulatory T cells in long-lasting Graves disease. V lost 3 bases, J lost 5 bases, and 10 bases lay in between. The CDR3 has 13 amino acids. Germline loops: CDR1 SEHNR, CDR2 FQNEAQ (reference sequence). Relying on iRepertoire HTBI primers and Arm-PCR of CDR3 regions, the team built TCR beta libraries. TCRdb processed the multiplex PCR reads anew with MiXCR; each CDR3 protein has one entry. The table records 250,000 or so distinct CDR3 sequences, approximately 18% of them present only once. Time point indicated: newly diagnosed GD, antithyroid drugs for less than 3 months. PBMC-derived RNA was used for the TCR library. Findings and limits, study-wide: Less diverse TCR repertoires were seen in persistent Graves' patients than in newly diagnosed ones.

These data are also associated with another study on T cells in Graves' hyperthyroidism and ophthalmopathy. That work states: The HTBI set primed first-round TCR CDR3 RT-PCR.

Sample: peripheral blood mononuclear cells (PBMCs), taken at new diagnosis, from a patient treated with antithyroid drugs. J is TRBJ1-2 and V is TRBV7-9; D gene uncertain. The sequence came from a woman aged 25 to 39 with Graves disease. This CDR3 reads CASSFGRNYGYTF. The CDR3 region has the DNA TGTGCCAGCAGCTTCGGACGGAATTATGGCTACACCTTC. The whole variable domain, filled in from reference TRBV7-9 and TRBJ1-2, reads DTGVSQNPRHKITKRGQNVTFRCDPISEHNRLYWYRQTLGQGPEFLTYFQNEAQLEKSRLLSDRFSAERPKGSFSTLEIQRTEQGDSAMYLCASSFGRNYGYTFGSGTRLTVV.